The next 27 T cell receptor beta chains were all read from a single sample in a study of blood T cell repertoires in COVID-19. Generated by immunoSEQ multiplex PCR, the TCRdb table keeps only in-frame clones and is missing some. Among more than 65,000 clones listed, roughly 84% were seen once. What was sequenced was peripheral blood. All receptors derive from a human donor in a cohort sampled during active COVID-19.

This clone appeared a few times. Here the CDR3 reads CASRPSGANTGELFF. The CDR3 DNA reads as TGTGCCAGCAGACCTAGCGGGGCGAACACCGGGGAGCTGTTTTTT. The chain employs TRBV6-5 and TRBJ2-2; TRBD2 matches at 9 bases. The trim removed 6 bases at V and 0 bases at J, leaving 2 bases unmatched. Looked up from germline, CDR1 is MNHEY and CDR2 is SVGAGI. CDR3 length: 15 amino acids.

The chain uses TRBV6-5 and TRBJ2-5, with 9 bases identical to TRBD2. The V gene end was trimmed by 5 bases and the J gene end by 7 bases; junction bases not matched to a gene: 8. This CDR3 region has 14 residues. In germline, CDR1 is MNHEY, CDR2 SVGAGI. In DNA form, the CDR3 reads TGTGCCAGCAGTAGGTTAGCGGGAGAGGGGACCCAGTACTTC. It codes for CASSRLAGEGTQYF.

V is TRBV5-4 and J is TRBJ2-7, with 8 bases matching TRBD1. The CDR3 spans 15 residues. Germline CDR1 and CDR2: SGHNT and YYREEE (reference sequence). V shed 0 bases, J shed 3 bases, and the junction held 5 bases outside the gene matches. The CDR3 region is CASSLEGQVNYEQYF. DNA of the CDR3: TGTGCCAGCAGCTTGGAGGGACAGGTAAACTACGAGCAGTACTTC.

The chain employs TRBV6-6 and TRBJ2-7; 11 bases line up with TRBD2. The V and J ends lost 0 bases and 3 bases, in that order; junction bases with no gene match: 4. The CDR3 runs to 16 residues. Germline assignment: CDR1 MNHNY and CDR2 SVGAGI (reference sequence). CDR3 coding DNA: TGTGCCAGCAGTTACTCTGGGACTAGCGGAAACTACGAGCAGTACTTC. Protein: CASSYSGTSGNYEQYF.

This chain links TRBV29-1 with TRBJ2-1; 14 positions match TRBD2. The CDR3 is 14 residues long. Germline-derived CDR1 and CDR2 are SQVTM and ANQGSEA. With V trimmed by 7 bases and J by 12 bases, 11 bases remained unmatched. CDR3 nucleotide sequence: TGCAGCGGAGGGGGGACTAGCGGGAGAATCGGGCAGTTCTTC. Protein: CSGGGTSGRIGQFF.

V usage is TRBV18 and J usage is TRBJ2-7; D gene uncertain. V lost 0 bases, J lost 2 bases, and 8 bases lay in between. This CDR3 has 14 amino acids. Per the germline V gene, CDR1 is KGHSH and CDR2 is LQKENI. This CDR3 is CASSPPRGAYEQYF. CDR3 nucleotides: TGTGCCAGCTCACCACCGAGAGGTGCCTACGAGCAGTACTTC.

This clone was seen more than once but under ten times. The chain uses TRBV5-1 and TRBJ1-1, with a weak D call TRBD1 (6 bases). Between the trimmed V and J ends, which lost 0 bases and 3 bases, there was a span of 15 bases. The CDR3 totals 16 residues. CDR1 and CDR2 (germline): SGHRS, YFSETQ. CDR3 sequence (DNA): TGCGCCAGCAGCTTGGAAAAGATCGGGGGGCACACTGAAGCTTTCTTT. This sequence encodes CASSLEKIGGHTEAFF.

This chain uses TRBV3-1 (or the pseudogene TRBV3-2) with TRBJ2-5; 7 positions match TRBD2. The V and J ends lost 4 bases and 3 bases, in that order; junction bases with no gene match: 11. CDR1 and CDR2 (germline): LGHDT, YNNKEL (reference sequence). This CDR3 region has 16 residues. CDR3 nucleotide sequence: TGTGCCAGCAGCCGAAGTACCCGGGACTACGAAGAGACCCAGTACTTC. As protein: CASSRSTRDYEETQYF.

J is TRBJ2-1 and V is TRBV10-1; 10 positions agree with TRBD1. The V and J ends lost 8 bases and 8 bases, in that order; junction bases with no gene match: 12. From germline, CDR1 is WNHNN and CDR2 SYGVQD (reference sequence). The CDR3 is 15 amino acids. The CDR3 loop is CASGPGQGNSYEQFF. CDR3 DNA sequence: TGCGCCAGCGGTCCGGGACAGGGGAACTCGTATGAGCAGTTCTTC.

The chain joins TRBV11-2 to TRBJ2-2; TRBD1 matches 7 bases. The germline V gene encodes CDR1 SGHAT and CDR2 FQNNGV. The J segment lost 3 bases and the V segment lost 4 bases, leaving 5 bases of the junction unmatched. The CDR3 is made up of 15 amino acids. The CDR3 sequence is CASSSPTGYTGELFF. The CDR3 DNA is TGTGCCAGCAGCTCGCCGACAGGGTACACCGGGGAGCTGTTTTTT.

The chain carries TRBV27 and TRBJ2-3; 15 positions match TRBD2. This CDR3 has 21 amino acids. Germline V gene lookup returns CDR1 MNHEY and CDR2 SMNVEV (reference sequence). Losses at the gene ends were 5 bases for V and 1 base for J; bases not matched to a gene: 16. CDR3 protein: CASSDFLSGLAGGSRTDTQYF. The CDR3, as DNA: TGTGCCAGCAGTGACTTTTTATCGGGACTAGCGGGAGGATCACGCACAGATACGCAGTATTTT.

The V and J genes are TRBV21-1 and TRBJ2-5; the listed D gene, TRBD1, was not tested against the DNA. TRBV21-1 is shown as a pseudogene. The CDR3 consists of 17 residues. CDR3 protein: CASSNIVGARVRETQYF. The CDR3 DNA reads as TGTGCCAGCAGCAACATCGTTGGGGCGCGTGTTAGAGAGACCCAGTACTTC.

CDR3 DNA: TGTGCCAGCAGCAGGGGGGGGACAGGAGATACGCAGTATTTT. This encodes CASSRGGTGDTQYF. The chain joins TRBV5-5 to TRBJ2-3, with D possibly being TRBD1 (8 bases). The CDR3 contains 14 residues. Germline CDR1 and CDR2: SGHKS and YYEKEE (reference sequence). Trimming took 4 bases from V and 5 from J, leaving 14 bases between them.

The gene calls are TRBV18 and TRBJ2-2; 8 positions agree with TRBD1. With 4 bases clipped from V and 8 bases from J, the junction kept 9 bases outside the gene matches. Germline CDR1 KGHSH, CDR2 LQKENI. CDR3 length equals 15 residues. The CDR3 DNA is TGTGCCAGCTCACAAGACAGGGGACTCCTTGGGGAGCTGTTTTTT. Protein: CASSQDRGLLGELFF.

This chain connects TRBV11-2 to TRBJ2-3; perhaps TRBD2 as D (6 bases). The CDR3 sequence is 18 residues long. V was trimmed by 2 bases and J by 3 bases, leaving 21 bases between them. Germline CDR1 reads SGHAT; CDR2 reads FQNNGV. Written as DNA, the CDR3 is TGTGCCAGCAGCTTATATTCCCCTATCGGCGGGATTACAGATACGCAGTATTTT. It yields the protein CASSLYSPIGGITDTQYF.

This clone was observed a single time. V and J are TRBV5-1 and TRBJ2-7; 10 bases line up with TRBD1. The CDR3 has 13 residues. J lost 5 bases, V lost 4 bases, and 3 bases had no gene match. Germline loops: CDR1 SGHRS, CDR2 YFSETQ. DNA of the CDR3: TGCGCCAGCAGCAAAGACAGGGGGCACGAGCAGTACTTC. This sequence encodes CASSKDRGHEQYF.

The chain employs TRBV5-1 and TRBJ2-7; D may be TRBD1 (6 bases). Germline V gives CDR1 SGHRS, CDR2 YFSETQ. There are 15 residues in the CDR3. Between the trimmed V and J ends, which lost 3 bases and 1 base, there was a span of 14 bases. The CDR3 spells CASSSGDRSSYEQYF. CDR3 bases: TGCGCCAGCAGCTCAGGGGACCGATCATCCTACGAGCAGTACTTC.

The chain uses TRBV3-1 (or the pseudogene TRBV3-2) and TRBJ2-1; 12 positions match TRBD2. Germline CDR1 and CDR2: LGHDT and YNNKEL (reference sequence). J gave up 4 bases and V 0 bases, and 4 bases lay outside the gene matches. This CDR3 contains 17 residues. The CDR3 nucleotides read TGTGCCAGCAGCCAAGAAACTAGCGGGGGGCTTTACAATGAGCAGTTCTTC. Translating gives CASSQETSGGLYNEQFF.

V is TRBV3-1 (or the pseudogene TRBV3-2) and J is TRBJ1-5, with 9 nucleotides matching TRBD1. This CDR3 comprises 15 residues. Losses at the gene ends were 4 bases for V and 0 bases for J; bases not matched to a gene: 1. The germline gives CDR1 LGHDT, CDR2 YNNKEL (reference sequence). This chain's CDR3 is CASSRTGASNQPQHF. In nucleotides, the CDR3 is TGTGCCAGCAGCCGGACAGGGGCTAGCAATCAGCCCCAGCATTTT.

Notes on this clone: Sequence at one end of the junction differs from germline and may be a read error. CDR3 in DNA: TGCGCCCGCAGCGGGGGCCCGGGGGGGGCAGAAAAACTGTTTTTT. Translated, it gives CARSGGPGGAEKLFF. The chain recombines TRBV5-1 with TRBJ1-4; a weak D match, TRBD1 (6 bases). The CDR3 sequence is 15 residues long. Germline CDR1 and CDR2: SGHRS and YFSETQ.

This chain joins TRBV28 and TRBJ2-5; TRBD2 is a possible D gene (7 bases). The V gene lost 5 bases and the J gene lost 2 bases, with 18 bases spanning the gap. Looked up from germline, CDR1 is MDHEN and CDR2 is SYDVKM. This CDR3 region has 16 residues. CDR3 sequence reads: CASSRLGGGGQETQYF. The CDR3, as DNA: TGTGCCAGCAGTCGCCTTGGGGGGGGCGGACAAGAGACCCAGTACTTC.

The V and J genes are TRBV7-2 and TRBJ1-4; no reliable D call. Looked up from germline, CDR1 is SGHTA and CDR2 is FQGNSA. The germline V and J ends were trimmed by 2 bases and 8 bases, with 15 bases remaining between them. The CDR3 runs 15 residues. In DNA, the CDR3 is TGTGCCAGCAGCTTACGAGGAAATGGCGCGGAAAAACTGTTTTTT. Protein product: CASSLRGNGAEKLFF.

The V gene is TRBV7-9, the J gene TRBJ2-7, with 9 bases that match TRBD1. The V and J ends lost 4 bases and 2 bases, in that order; junction bases with no gene match: 6. The CDR3 is made up of 15 amino acids. CDR1 and CDR2 from the germline V gene are SEHNR and FQNEAQ (reference sequence). The CDR3 sequence: CASSSGQGPPYEQYF. CDR3 coding DNA: TGTGCCAGCAGCTCCGGACAGGGGCCCCCCTACGAGCAGTACTTC.

The chain combines TRBV7-3 with TRBJ2-1; weak D call: TRBD1 (5 bases). The CDR3 is 15 residues long. Looked up from germline, CDR1 is SGHTA and CDR2 is FQGTGA. With 6 bases removed from V and 0 bases from J, the gap between germline ends came to 12 bases. CDR3 DNA: TGTGCCAGCAGTTCACAGGCTAGCTCCTACAATGAGCAGTTCTTC. This encodes CASSSQASSYNEQFF.

This rearrangement joins TRBV19 to TRBJ2-7; D gene uncertain. Germline CDR1 LNHDA, CDR2 SQIVND (reference sequence). This CDR3 has 13 residues. V was trimmed by 0 bases and J by 1 base, leaving 4 bases between them. In DNA, the CDR3 is TGTGCCAGTAGTATAGAAACTTCCTACGAGCAGTACTTC. It encodes CASSIETSYEQYF.

J is TRBJ1-2 and V is TRBV28, with a possible D match to TRBD1 (5 bases). Trimming left V 5 bases short and J 8 bases short, with 21 bases between. The germline gives CDR1 MDHEN, CDR2 SYDVKM. This CDR3 spans 15 amino acids. The DNA of the CDR3 is TGTGCCAGCAGTGTCACAGGAGACCTCTCTGGGGGCTACACCTTC. Residues: CASSVTGDLSGGYTF.

The genes are TRBV2 and TRBJ2-1, with D tentatively TRBD2 (6 bases). Looked up from germline, CDR1 is SNHLY and CDR2 is FYNNEI. The germline V and J ends were trimmed by 8 bases and 7 bases, with 15 bases remaining between them. The CDR3 runs 13 residues. The CDR3 nucleotides read TGTGCCAGCGGCTCCGGGACTGGGAATGAGCAGTTCTTC. Protein product: CASGSGTGNEQFF.